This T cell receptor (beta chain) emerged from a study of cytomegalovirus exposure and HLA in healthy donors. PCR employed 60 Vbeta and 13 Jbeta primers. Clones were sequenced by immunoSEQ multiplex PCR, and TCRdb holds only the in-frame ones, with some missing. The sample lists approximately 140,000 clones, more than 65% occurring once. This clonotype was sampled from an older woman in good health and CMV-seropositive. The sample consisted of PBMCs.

This CDR3 reads CASSLERTGRFSGANVLTF. CDR3 DNA: TGTGCCAGCAGCTTGGAACGGACAGGGCGTTTCTCTGGGGCCAACGTCCTGACTTTC. The chain has TRBV7-2 and TRBJ2-6, with 8 positions matching TRBD1. The CDR3 consists of 19 residues. V was clipped by 3 bases and J by 0 bases; unmatched bases: 10. The germline CDR1 and CDR2 sequences are SGHTA and FQGNSA.